This T cell receptor (beta chain) was profiled in a study of patients and donors after allogeneic stem cell transplantation. Germline lookup yields CDR1 LGHNA and CDR2 YSLEER. V dropped 1 base and J dropped 6 bases, with 15 bases sitting between them. CDR3 length: 16 residues. TCRdb fed the RT-PCR reads into MiXCR, producing one record per CDR3 protein. The table shows hundreds of thousands of distinct CDR3 sequences, with 14% occurring only once. This clonotype was picked up a small number of times. The chain recombines TRBV4-3 with TRBJ1-4; D possibly corresponds to TRBD1 (5 bases). This TCR came from a human donor who was either an allogeneic HSCT recipient or a stem cell or donor lymphocyte infusion donor (not recorded which). It is not recorded whose cells these are; they may come from a transplant donor. The sequenced sample was blood, either unsorted or a sorted T cell fraction (not recorded which). As DNA, the CDR3 is TGCGCCAGCAGCCAAGGGGGGGGAAGAGGGGATGAAAAACTGTTTTTT. It codes for CASSQGGGRGDEKLFF.